This passage covers 24 T cell receptor beta chains from one sample sequenced in a study of blood T cell repertoires in COVID-19. The assay was immunoSEQ multiplex PCR, and TCRdb's table has in-frame clones only and misses some. The sample shows approximately 98,000 clones, 81% of them seen only once. Sequencing was carried out using peripheral blood. Every receptor here comes from an elderly woman with acute or convalescent COVID-19.

This clone was detected only once. The chain carries TRBV7-7 and TRBJ2-2; D gene unclear. The V gene's germline CDR1 is SSHAT and CDR2 FNYEAQ (reference sequence). Trimming cost V 5 bases and J 6 bases, with 7 bases left between them. The CDR3 totals 12 residues. CDR3 sequence: CASSLQSGELFF. In DNA form, the CDR3 reads TGTGCCAGCAGCCTCCAGTCCGGGGAGCTGTTTTTT. Looking up the rest from reference TRBV7-7 and TRBJ2-2 gives the full variable domain: GAGVSQSPRYKVTKRGQDVTLRCDPISSHATLYWYQQALGQGPEFLTYFNYEAQPDKSGLPSDRFSAERPEGSISTLTIQRTEQRDSAMYRCASSLQSGELFFGEGSRLTVL.

The chain uses TRBV6-5 and TRBJ2-1, with no clear D. V lost 6 bases and J 0 bases, leaving 6 bases between the germline ends. The CDR3 sequence is 13 residues long. From germline, CDR1 is MNHEY and CDR2 SVGAGI. CDR3 bases: TGTGCCAGCAGGGCGGTCTCCTACAATGAGCAGTTCTTC. Its protein is CASRAVSYNEQFF.

This rearrangement joins TRBV7-6 to TRBJ2-1, with 10 bases aligning to TRBD2. Per germline, CDR1 SGHVS and CDR2 FNYEAQ. The length of the CDR3 is 17 residues. V trimming: 0 bases; J trimming: 6 bases; junction bases outside the gene matches: 8. In DNA, the CDR3 is TGTGCCAGCAGCTTAGCCACTAGCGGGGAGACCTCCAATGAGCAGTTCTTC. Translating it yields CASSLATSGETSNEQFF.

This clone was seen a few times. The genes are TRBV10-3 and TRBJ1-1; 9 positions match TRBD1. Germline V gene lookup returns CDR1 ENHRY and CDR2 SYGVKD. This CDR3 is built from 14 residues. V was clipped by 7 bases and J by 7 bases; unmatched bases: 10. The CDR3 region has the DNA TGTGCCATCAAGCGGGAACAGGGGGCCAGTGAAGCTTTCTTT. It translates to CAIKREQGASEAFF.

This chain uses TRBV9 with TRBJ2-3, with a possible D match to TRBD2 (7 bases). The germline CDR1 and CDR2 sequences are SGDLS and YYNGEE. Trimming took 3 bases from V and 2 from J, leaving 13 bases between them. The CDR3 extends over 15 amino acids. The DNA for the CDR3 is TGTGCCAGCAGCGGTGGGGGGGCTTCCACAGATACGCAGTATTTT. It encodes CASSGGGASTDTQYF.

V is TRBV4-3 and J is TRBJ1-2; the D gene is possibly TRBD1 (6 bases). The CDR3 contains 15 residues. Germline V gene data show CDR1 as LGHNA and CDR2 as YSLEER. Deletions cut 4 bases from V and 3 bases from J, with 15 bases between. DNA for the CDR3: TGCGCCAGCAGCCCCGGACAGTTTTACGACTATGGCTACACCTTC. This encodes CASSPGQFYDYGYTF.

V and J are TRBV30 and TRBJ2-1; TRBD2 might be the D (6 bases). The CDR3 is 14 amino acids. Germline V gene data show CDR1 as GTSNPN and CDR2 as SVGIG (reference sequence). Trimming left V 0 bases short and J 3 bases short, with 9 bases between. DNA of the CDR3: TGTGCCTGGAGTGTATCGGAGGGCTACAATGAGCAGTTCTTC. Protein sequence: CAWSVSEGYNEQFF.

This chain joins TRBV2 and TRBJ2-2; 8 bases are a match to TRBD2. J gave up 5 bases and V 8 bases, and 13 bases lay outside the gene matches. The CDR3 consists of 16 residues. Germline V lookup: CDR1 SNHLY, CDR2 FYNNEI. The CDR3 reads CASQIAGTSKTGELFF. The CDR3 nucleotides are TGTGCCAGCCAAATAGCCGGGACTAGTAAAACCGGGGAGCTGTTTTTT.

The rearrangement links TRBV5-1 to TRBJ1-1; no clear D. The germline V gene has CDR1 SGHRS and CDR2 YFSETQ. V lost 4 bases and J 4 bases, leaving 17 bases between the germline ends. This CDR3 spans 15 amino acids. CDR3 protein: CASSHEGTGSTEAFF. The DNA for the CDR3 is TGCGCCAGCAGCCATGAAGGAACGGGGAGCACTGAAGCTTTCTTT.

This rearrangement joins TRBV3-1 (or the pseudogene TRBV3-2) to TRBJ2-1; 11 bases match TRBD2. V shed 3 bases and J 6 bases; nucleotides not matched to a gene: 4. Germline loops: CDR1 LGHDT, CDR2 YNNKEL (reference sequence). The CDR3 loop spans 15 amino acids. CDR3 nucleotide sequence: TGTGCCAGCAGCCAGCTCGGGACTAGCGGCAATGAGCAGTTCTTC. Translated: CASSQLGTSGNEQFF.

The genes are TRBV5-1 and TRBJ1-1, with 10 bases matching TRBD1. V lost 0 bases, J lost 4 bases, and 3 bases stayed unmatched. Germline CDR1 and CDR2: SGHRS and YFSETQ. The CDR3 spans 15 residues. The CDR3 DNA reads TGCGCCAGCAGCTTGGGGGGGACAGGGGCCACTGAAGCTTTCTTT. As protein: CASSLGGTGATEAFF.

The V call is TRBV9, the J call TRBJ2-3, with D tentatively TRBD1 (5 bases). Between the trimmed V and J ends, which lost 4 bases and 4 bases, there was a span of 10 bases. CDR1 is SGDLS and CDR2 is YYNGEE in the germline V gene. The CDR3 is 13 amino acids. CDR3 coding DNA: TGTGCCAGCAGCAACCAGGGTGCAGATACGCAGTATTTT. It encodes CASSNQGADTQYF.

The rearrangement joins TRBV2 to TRBJ2-5; tentatively, D is TRBD2 (5 bases). The length of the CDR3 is 14 residues. Per the germline V gene, CDR1 is SNHLY and CDR2 is FYNNEI. Trimming removed 8 bases from V and 1 base from J, with 14 bases in between. The DNA of the CDR3 is TGTGCCAGCGGGGAGCAGGTGGCCCAAGAGACCCAGTACTTC. The encoded protein is CASGEQVAQETQYF.

The V call is TRBV11-2, the J call TRBJ2-3; D unclear. Germline CDR1 is SGHAT and CDR2 is FQNNGV. The CDR3 is 13 amino acids. V lost 5 bases and J 4 bases, leaving 10 bases between the germline ends. The CDR3 here is CASSLVPADTQYF. DNA of the CDR3: TGTGCCAGCAGCCTGGTCCCGGCAGATACGCAGTATTTT.

The chain combines TRBV20-1 with TRBJ1-1; 7 nucleotides line up with TRBD1. Trimming took 3 bases from V and 4 from J; bases not matched to a gene: 8. Germline V gene lookup returns CDR1 DFQATT and CDR2 SNEGSKA (reference sequence). The CDR3 is made up of 14 amino acids. The CDR3 protein is CSASKGGSLTEAFF. The CDR3 coding sequence is TGCAGTGCTAGTAAAGGGGGCAGCCTCACTGAAGCTTTCTTT.

CDR3 protein: CATSDQDRVGGYTF. CDR3 DNA sequence: TGTGCCACCAGTGACCAGGACAGGGTAGGCGGCTACACCTTC. The V and J genes are TRBV24-1 and TRBJ1-2; TRBD1 matches 8 bases. Germline assignment: CDR1 KGHDR and CDR2 SFDVKD. CDR3 length equals 14 residues. Germline trimming cut 4 bases from V and 8 bases from J; bases unmatched to any gene: 8.

The rearrangement uses TRBV7-9 and TRBJ2-1; 9 bases agree with TRBD1. CDR3 length: 17 residues. Germline V CDR1 and CDR2: SEHNR, FQNEAQ (reference sequence). V shed 4 bases, J shed 3 bases, and the junction held 10 bases outside the gene matches. The DNA of the CDR3 is TGTGCCAGCAGCTCGGACAGGGGCGATAAATTCTACAATGAGCAGTTCTTC. This sequence encodes CASSSDRGDKFYNEQFF.

The rearrangement links TRBV6-1 to TRBJ2-4; 10 nucleotides line up with TRBD2. The V segment lost 3 bases and the J segment 5 bases; nucleotides outside the gene matches: 1. The length of the CDR3 is 14 residues. Germline lookup yields CDR1 MNHNS and CDR2 SASEGT. This CDR3 reads CASSEGTSENIQYF. CDR3 nucleotides: TGTGCCAGCAGTGAGGGGACTAGCGAAAACATTCAGTACTTC.

The chain links TRBV19 to TRBJ1-2, with 8 bases lining up with TRBD1. Germline V gene data show CDR1 as LNHDA and CDR2 as SQIVND (reference sequence). This CDR3 region has 13 residues. V shed 6 bases and J 8 bases; nucleotides not matched to a gene: 8. The CDR3 here is CASRRSGTGGYTF. CDR3 coding DNA: TGTGCCAGTAGACGATCCGGGACAGGCGGCTACACCTTC.

The chain has TRBV2 and TRBJ1-2; a possible D gene is TRBD1 (6 bases). With 2 bases removed from V and 4 bases from J, the gap between germline ends came to 8 bases. CDR3 length: 13 amino acids. Germline V gene data show CDR1 as SNHLY and CDR2 as FYNNEI. In DNA form, the CDR3 reads TGTGCCAGCAGTGAATCAGGGGCCTATGGCTACACCTTC. This codes for CASSESGAYGYTF. The whole variable domain, filled in from reference TRBV2 and TRBJ1-2, reads EPEVTQTPSHQVTQMGQEVILRCVPISNHLYFYWYRQILGQKVEFLVSFYNNEISEKSEIFDDQFSVERPDGSNFTLKIRSTKLEDSAMYFCASSESGAYGYTFGSGTRLTVV.

This chain uses TRBV4-1 with TRBJ2-7; TRBD2 matches 7 bases. This CDR3 is built from 16 residues. CDR1 MGHRA and CDR2 YSYEKL come from the germline V gene. Germline trimming cut 2 bases from V and 2 bases from J; bases unmatched to any gene: 9. CDR3 sequence (DNA): TGCGCCAGCAGCCAATCTCAGGCTCTAGCGGCCTACGAGCAGTACTTC. This encodes CASSQSQALAAYEQYF.

This chain joins TRBV2 and TRBJ2-7; TRBD2 matches at 10 bases. The CDR3 loop spans 15 amino acids. V shed 5 bases, J shed 5 bases, and the junction held 9 bases outside the gene matches. CDR1 is SNHLY, CDR2 FYNNEI, per germline. CDR3 amino acids: CASSFPSGGIDEQYF. The CDR3 DNA reads TGTGCCAGCAGTTTCCCTAGCGGGGGAATCGACGAGCAGTACTTC.

V is TRBV7-8 and J is TRBJ1-2, with D uncertain. Deletions cut 6 bases from V and 8 bases from J, with 19 bases between. Germline CDR1 reads SGHVS; CDR2 reads FQNEAQ. The CDR3 sequence is 14 residues long. The CDR3 reads CASSQTGGSGGYTF. CDR3 bases: TGTGCCAGCAGTCAGACGGGAGGCTCGGGAGGCTACACCTTC.

The rearrangement joins TRBV7-9 to TRBJ2-2, with 12 bases aligning to TRBD2. V was pared by 7 bases and J by 1 base, with 13 bases of the junction left unmatched. CDR3 size: 19 residues. CDR1 and CDR2 from the germline V gene are SEHNR and FQNEAQ (reference sequence). The CDR3 protein is CASTYGASGGALNTGELFF. CDR3 DNA sequence: TGTGCCAGCACCTACGGAGCTAGCGGGGGGGCTTTGAACACCGGGGAGCTGTTTTTT.